The 2 T cell receptor beta chains below come from one sample, sequenced in a study of T cells after yellow fever vaccination. MiXCR was run by TCRdb on the 5' RACE reads, yielding one entry per CDR3 protein. There are 200,000 to 300,000 distinct CDR3 sequences in the sample; roughly 13% occur only once, and 0.5% to 0.6% lies in the top ten. The specimen was CD4+ T cells sorted from PBMCs, collected 45 days after the yellow fever booster vaccination. The receptor source for this set is a young man who received the YFV17D yellow fever vaccine.

This clonotype was found a few times. This chain uses TRBV6-1 with TRBJ2-2; 13 bases are a match to TRBD2. Losses at the gene ends were 6 bases for V and 5 bases for J; bases not matched to a gene: 3. This CDR3 is built from 15 residues. Germline V gives CDR1 MNHNS, CDR2 SASEGT. CDR3 sequence: CASRRTSGSTGELFF. CDR3 sequence (DNA): TGTGCCAGCAGACGGACTAGCGGGAGTACCGGGGAGCTGTTTTTT.

The chain carries TRBV7-9 and TRBJ2-7; 7 bases agree with TRBD2. Germline lookup yields CDR1 SEHNR and CDR2 FQNEAQ (reference sequence). The length of the CDR3 is 14 residues. Trimming took 5 bases from V and 3 from J; bases not matched to a gene: 7. The CDR3 coding sequence is TGTGCCAGCAGCCCGGGGGGATCCTACTACGAGCAGTACTTC. Protein sequence: CASSPGGSYYEQYF.